These T cell receptor beta chains were read from a single sample in a study of blood T cell repertoires in COVID-19. Profiled with immunoSEQ multiplex PCR; TCRdb holds only in-frame clones, not every one. This table holds a few hundred thousand clones, 89% found once. The specimen sequenced was peripheral blood. The receptors were gathered from a woman younger than 45 with COVID-19, enrolled during active disease. Each CDR3 is given with its conserved first and last residue. D genes are given only for firm matches. Clone size is not always given. Where it is, it says once, few, many or a class for expanded clones.

j_gene,d_gene,v_gene,abundance,CDR3aa,CDR3nt
TRBJ2-5,TRBD1,TRBV18,.,CASSPPSRGETQYF,TGTGCCAGCTCACCACCTTCCAGGGGGGAGACCCAGTACTTC
TRBJ1-1,.,TRBV5-8,.,CASSPRGGVNTEAFF,TGTGCCAGCAGCCCAAGGGGGGGAGTGAACACTGAAGCTTTCTTT
TRBJ2-1,TRBD2,TRBV3-1/TRBV3-2,.,CASNSGGSSYNEQFF,TGTGCCAGCAACAGCGGGGGGTCCTCCTACAATGAGCAGTTCTTC
TRBJ2-2,TRBD2,TRBV19,.,CASEGLAGGPGELFF,TGTGCCAGCGAGGGACTAGCGGGAGGGCCCGGGGAGCTGTTTTTT
TRBJ2-7,TRBD2,TRBV5-1,once,CASSLRTSGGPSYEQYF,TGCGCCAGCAGCTTGCGGACTAGCGGGGGCCCTTCCTACGAGCAGTACTTC
TRBJ2-3,.,TRBV11-3,.,CASSPVAPSDTQYF,TGTGCCAGCAGCCCCGTAGCGCCCTCAGATACGCAGTATTTT
TRBJ1-3,.,TRBV25-1,.,CASSERGGNTIYF,TGTGCCAGCAGTGAACGGGGGGGAAACACCATATATTTT
TRBJ1-5,.,TRBV5-5,once,CASSWRGESQPQHF,TGTGCCAGCAGCTGGCGGGGGGAGAGTCAGCCCCAGCATTTT
TRBJ2-3,TRBD2,TRBV7-2,.,CASSLRVAGSTDTQYF,TGTGCCAGCAGCTTACGGGTAGCGGGATCCACAGATACGCAGTATTTT
TRBJ2-3,TRBD2,TRBV6-5,.,CASSYGYGGAKDTQYF,TGTGCCAGCAGTTACGGGTACGGGGGGGCTAAGGATACGCAGTATTTT
TRBJ1-2,.,TRBV5-5,.,CASSLPGVRSYGYTF,TGTGCCAGCAGCTTGCCGGGGGTACGGAGCTATGGCTACACCTTC
TRBJ1-6,.,TRBV6-5,.,CASRGTHNSPLHF,TGTGCCAGCAGGGGGACACATAATTCACCCCTCCACTTT
TRBJ2-1,TRBD1,TRBV2,once,CASVTGALNEQFF,TGTGCCAGTGTGACAGGGGCGCTTAATGAGCAGTTCTTC
TRBJ2-3,TRBD2,TRBV7-6,once,CASSLGLGWPHSTDTQYF,TGTGCCAGCAGCCTTGGACTAGGATGGCCCCATAGCACAGATACGCAGTATTTT
TRBJ1-6,TRBD1,TRBV28,.,CASSLYRDRGPPLHF,TGTGCCAGCAGTTTGTACCGGGACAGGGGCCCACCCCTCCACTTT
TRBJ2-2,TRBD2,TRBV27,once,CASSLAGGGNTGELFF,TGTGCCAGCAGTTTAGCGGGAGGGGGGAACACCGGGGAGCTGTTTTTT
TRBJ1-4,TRBD1,TRBV5-4,.,CASSPTGGSNEKLFF,TGTGCCAGCAGCCCCACAGGGGGCTCTAATGAAAAACTGTTTTTT
TRBJ2-1,TRBD2,TRBV12-3/TRBV12-4,.,CATETSGSNEQFF,TGTGCCACCGAGACTAGCGGGAGTAATGAGCAGTTCTTC
TRBJ1-2,.,TRBV5-1,.,CASSLQNAGTLGYGYTF,TGCGCCAGCAGCTTACAAAACGCCGGGACACTGGGGTATGGCTACACCTTC
TRBJ2-1,TRBD2,TRBV5-3,.,CARSLTGLAGDFGREQFF,TGTGCCAGAAGCTTGACCGGACTAGCGGGAGATTTTGGGCGTGAGCAGTTCTTC
TRBJ1-2,.,TRBV7-8,.,CASSLGSANYGYTF,TGTGCCAGCAGCTTAGGGTCAGCTAACTATGGCTACACCTTC
TRBJ1-2,.,TRBV30,.,CAWSVGGDGYTF,TGTGCCTGGAGTGTGGGGGGAGATGGCTACACCTTC
TRBJ2-1,TRBD2,TRBV5-1,.,CASSWTSGGASYNEQFF,TGCGCCAGCAGCTGGACTAGCGGGGGGGCTTCCTACAATGAGCAGTTCTTC
TRBJ2-5,TRBD1,TRBV6-5,.,CASSGTGGIETQYF,TGTGCCAGCAGCGGGACAGGGGGGATAGAGACCCAGTACTTC
TRBJ1-2,TRBD1,TRBV6-4,.,CASSDSRRGRGYTF,TGTGCCAGCAGTGACTCGAGAAGGGGGCGAGGCTACACCTTC
TRBJ1-6,.,TRBV7-2,.,CASSPGSSGGPLHF,TGTGCCAGCAGCCCCGGGTCCTCCGGCGGACCCCTCCACTTT
TRBJ2-1,.,TRBV20-1,once,CSASFRGANNEQFF,TGCAGTGCTAGTTTCCGGGGGGCGAACAATGAGCAGTTCTTC
TRBJ1-1,.,TRBV7-8,once,CASSLRQTNTEAFF,TGTGCCAGCAGCCTGCGACAGACGAACACTGAAGCTTTCTTT
TRBJ2-1,.,TRBV27,.,CASMWGGGDEQFF,TGTGCCAGCATGTGGGGGGGCGGGGATGAGCAGTTCTTC
TRBJ1-6,TRBD1,TRBV18,.,CASSPETGRLNNSPLHF,TGTGCCAGCTCACCCGAGACAGGGCGCCTCAATAATTCACCCCTCCACTTT
TRBJ2-5,TRBD1,TRBV9,.,CASSVALDRGQETQYF,TGTGCCAGCAGCGTAGCTCTGGACAGGGGGCAAGAGACCCAGTACTTC
TRBJ1-1,.,TRBV6-5,.,CASSYSIQSEAFF,TGTGCCAGCAGTTACTCGATTCAGTCTGAAGCTTTCTTT
TRBJ2-7,.,TRBV18,.,CASSPRGLVEQYF,TGTGCCAGCTCACCACGAGGACTTGTAGAGCAGTACTTC
TRBJ2-5,.,TRBV19,.,CATPLETQYF,TGTGCCACCCCCCTAGAGACCCAGTACTTC
TRBJ2-3,TRBD2,TRBV7-9,.,CASSSIAGSSDTQYF,TGTGCCAGCAGCTCGATAGCGGGATCATCCGATACGCAGTATTTT
TRBJ2-7,.,TRBV5-4,.,CASSFFRTGGGRNNEQYF,TGTGCCAGCAGCTTTTTCAGAACCGGCGGGGGCAGGAACAACGAGCAGTACTTC
TRBJ1-4,TRBD1,TRBV4-3,.,CASSQDGTAATNEKLFF,TGCGCCAGCAGCCAAGATGGGACAGCTGCAACTAATGAAAAACTGTTTTTT
TRBJ1-6,.,TRBV6-5,.,CASSRYDSPLHF,TGTGCCAGCAGCCGCTATGATTCACCCCTCCACTTT
TRBJ2-7,TRBD2,TRBV7-9,.,CASSAITSGGYEQYF,TGTGCCAGCAGCGCAATAACTAGCGGGGGATACGAGCAGTACTTC
TRBJ1-2,.,TRBV7-2,.,CASSLRSGVDYGYTF,TGTGCCAGCAGCCTACGTTCAGGGGTTGACTATGGCTACACCTTC
TRBJ1-3,.,TRBV11-2,once,CASRHQRITGNTIYF,TGTGCCAGCAGGCATCAGCGTATCACTGGAAACACCATATATTTT
TRBJ2-7,.,TRBV5-6,.,CASSLVPGVYEQYF,TGTGCCAGCAGCTTGGTACCAGGGGTGTACGAGCAGTACTTC
TRBJ2-1,TRBD2,TRBV10-3,.,CAISEPTSGGALLNEQFF,TGTGCCATCAGTGAGCCAACTAGCGGGGGGGCTCTCCTCAATGAGCAGTTCTTC
TRBJ1-5,.,TRBV4-3,once,CASSQNRYNQPQHF,TGCGCCAGCAGCCAAAACAGATACAATCAGCCCCAGCATTTT
TRBJ2-3,TRBD1,TRBV24-1,.,CATSDAGTGYADTQYF,TGTGCCACCAGTGATGCCGGGACAGGGTATGCGGATACGCAGTATTTT
TRBJ1-4,.,TRBV15,.,CATSRDQGNPMEKLFF,TGTGCCACCAGCAGAGATCAGGGAAACCCAATGGAAAAACTGTTTTTT
TRBJ1-5,TRBD1,TRBV16,.,CASSPTGEDQPQHF,TGTGCCAGCAGCCCCACAGGGGAGGATCAGCCCCAGCATTTT
TRBJ2-1,.,TRBV4-1,.,CASSQDLGGGYNEQFF,TGCGCCAGCAGCCAAGATCTGGGTGGAGGCTACAATGAGCAGTTCTTC
TRBJ2-7,.,TRBV7-8,.,CASSSPPDYSYEQYF,TGTGCCAGCAGCTCACCCCCGGACTACTCCTACGAGCAGTACTTC
TRBJ1-4,TRBD1,TRBV5-1,.,CASRTGTGYGEKLFF,TGCGCCAGCAGAACCGGGACAGGGTACGGTGAAAAACTGTTTTTT
TRBJ2-5,TRBD1,TRBV3-1/TRBV3-2,.,CASSQWGQQETQYF,TGTGCCAGCAGCCAATGGGGACAGCAAGAGACCCAGTACTTC
TRBJ2-4,.,TRBV27,few,CASSLWTGQGKNIQYF,TGTGCCAGCAGTTTATGGACGGGTCAGGGCAAAAACATTCAGTACTTC
TRBJ2-1,TRBD1,TRBV9,.,CASSTGQLSSYNEQFF,TGTGCCAGCAGCACGGGACAGCTTAGCTCCTACAATGAGCAGTTCTTC
TRBJ1-4,.,TRBV15,.,CATSSWGVNEKLFF,TGTGCCACCAGCTCTTGGGGGGTTAATGAAAAACTGTTTTTT
TRBJ1-1,.,TRBV7-6,.,CASSLEEGTEAFF,TGTGCCAGCAGCTTAGAGGAGGGCACTGAAGCTTTCTTT
TRBJ2-1,TRBD2,TRBV7-9,.,CASSLVSTSGYNEQFF,TGTGCCAGCAGCTTAGTGTCGACTAGCGGATACAATGAGCAGTTCTTC
TRBJ2-3,TRBD2,TRBV6-6,.,CASSRGTRLAGGTDTQYF,TGTGCCAGCAGTCGGGGCACCCGCCTAGCGGGAGGCACAGATACGCAGTATTTT
TRBJ2-1,.,TRBV9,.,CASSVEMGHRASYNEQFF,TGTGCCAGCAGCGTAGAGATGGGACACCGAGCCTCCTACAATGAGCAGTTCTTC